A selection of T cell receptor beta chains follows, all from one sample in a study of immune evolution from preneoplasia to lung adenocarcinoma. Sequenced by immunoSEQ multiplex PCR; TCRdb stores in-frame clones only, minus some. The data hold 15,000 to 20,000 clones, with 75% to 90% observed a single time. The sequenced sample consisted of FFPE invasive lung adenocarcinoma tissue. The receptors were sampled from a person aged 65 to 85 with invasive lung adenocarcinoma. Each CDR3 is given with its conserved first and last residue. D genes are given only for firm matches. Only some rows state a clone size, as once, few, many or a class for expanded clones.

d_gene,v_gene,j_gene,abundance,CDR3nt,CDR3aa
-,TRBV7-8,TRBJ2-7,-,TGTGCCAGCAGCGCGACCCGTTACGAGCAGTACTTC,CASSATRYEQYF
-,TRBV9,TRBJ2-1,few,TGTGCCAGCAGCGTAGGTAGGGGCCTATCGGTTGAGCAGTTCTTC,CASSVGRGLSVEQFF
-,TRBV2,TRBJ1-4,once,TGTGCCAGCAGCGTAACAGCATTGCATAATGAAAAACTGTTTTTT,CASSVTALHNEKLFF
-,TRBV5-1,TRBJ1-1,-,TGCGCCAGCAGCTTGTGGTCGAACACTGAAGCTTTCTTT,CASSLWSNTEAFF
-,TRBV4-2,TRBJ2-3,once,TGTGCCAGCAGCCAGATGGGTCCTGATACGCAGTATTTT,CASSQMGPDTQYF
-,TRBV11-2,TRBJ2-7,-,TGTGCCAGCACCAAGCCCCGGGACGGAACCTACGAGCAGTACTTC,CASTKPRDGTYEQYF
-,TRBV10-1,TRBJ2-2,-,TGCGCCAGCAGACAATCGAACACCGGGGAGCTGTTTTTT,CASRQSNTGELFF
-,TRBV28,TRBJ2-7,-,TGTGCCAGCAGTTTATTCAGGAGTATCTACGAGCAGTACTTC,CASSLFRSIYEQYF
-,TRBV29-1,TRBJ2-1,-,TGCAGCGTTGAGACTACCCTATACAATGAGCAGTTCTTC,CSVETTLYNEQFF
-,TRBV6-6,TRBJ1-2,-,TGTGCCAGCAGTTACAATGATTTGGGCGGCTACACCTTC,CASSYNDLGGYTF
-,TRBV30,TRBJ1-3,-,TGTGCCTGGAGTATAAAACAGTTCAGATCGGGGGCCTCTGGAAACACCATATATTTT,CAWSIKQFRSGASGNTIYF